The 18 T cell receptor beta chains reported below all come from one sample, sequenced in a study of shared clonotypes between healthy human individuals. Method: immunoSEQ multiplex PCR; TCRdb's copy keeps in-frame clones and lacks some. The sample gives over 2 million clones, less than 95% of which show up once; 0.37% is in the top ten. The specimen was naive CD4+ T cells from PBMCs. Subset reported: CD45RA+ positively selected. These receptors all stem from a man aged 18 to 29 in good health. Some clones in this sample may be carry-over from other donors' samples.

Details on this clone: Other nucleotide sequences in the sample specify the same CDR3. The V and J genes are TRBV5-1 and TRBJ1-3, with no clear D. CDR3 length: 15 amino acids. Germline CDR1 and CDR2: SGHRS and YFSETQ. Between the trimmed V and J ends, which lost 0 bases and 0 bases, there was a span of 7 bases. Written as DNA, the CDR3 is TGCGCCAGCAGCTTGGGCACGGGCTCTGGAAACACCATATATTTT. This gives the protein CASSLGTGSGNTIYF. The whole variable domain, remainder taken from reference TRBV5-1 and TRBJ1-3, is KAGVTQTPRYLIKTRGQQVTLSCSPISGHRSVSWYQQTPGQGLQFLFEYFSETQRNKGNFPGRFSGRQFSNSRSEMNVSTLELGDSALYLCASSLGTGSGNTIYFGEGSWLTVV.

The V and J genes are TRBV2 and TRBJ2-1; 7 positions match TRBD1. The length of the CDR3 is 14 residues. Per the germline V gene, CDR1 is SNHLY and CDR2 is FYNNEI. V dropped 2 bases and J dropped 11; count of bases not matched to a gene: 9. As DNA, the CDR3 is TGTGCCAGCAGTGAACTGGGGCCAGGGGGTAAGCAGTTCTTC. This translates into CASSELGPGGKQFF.

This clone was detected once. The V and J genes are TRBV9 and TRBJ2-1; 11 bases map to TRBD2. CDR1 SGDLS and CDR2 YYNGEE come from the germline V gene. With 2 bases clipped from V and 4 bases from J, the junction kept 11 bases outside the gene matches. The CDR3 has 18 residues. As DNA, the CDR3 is TGTGCCAGCAGCGTCACCCAGGGACTAGCGGAGCCGTACAATGAGCAGTTCTTC. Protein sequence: CASSVTQGLAEPYNEQFF.

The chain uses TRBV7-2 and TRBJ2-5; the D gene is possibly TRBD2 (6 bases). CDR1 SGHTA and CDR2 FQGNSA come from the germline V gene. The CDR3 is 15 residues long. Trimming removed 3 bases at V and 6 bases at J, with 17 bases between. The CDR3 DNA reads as TGTGCCAGCAGCTTCACCGGGACTGTGGGACAGACCCAGTACTTC. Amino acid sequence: CASSFTGTVGQTQYF.

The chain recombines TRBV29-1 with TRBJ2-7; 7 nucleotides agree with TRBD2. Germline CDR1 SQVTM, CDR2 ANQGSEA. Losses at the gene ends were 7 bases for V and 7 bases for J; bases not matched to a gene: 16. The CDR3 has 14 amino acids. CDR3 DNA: TGCAGCGCTGGAGGACCGGGAGGATGGCGGGAGCAGTACTTC. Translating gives CSAGGPGGWREQYF.

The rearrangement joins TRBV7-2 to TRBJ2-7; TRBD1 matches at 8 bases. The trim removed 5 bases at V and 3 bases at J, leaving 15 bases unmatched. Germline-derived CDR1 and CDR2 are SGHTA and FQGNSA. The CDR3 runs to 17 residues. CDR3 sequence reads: CASSPRGGATGVYEQYF. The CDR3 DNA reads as TGTGCCAGCAGCCCTCGGGGTGGCGCGACAGGGGTCTACGAGCAGTACTTC.

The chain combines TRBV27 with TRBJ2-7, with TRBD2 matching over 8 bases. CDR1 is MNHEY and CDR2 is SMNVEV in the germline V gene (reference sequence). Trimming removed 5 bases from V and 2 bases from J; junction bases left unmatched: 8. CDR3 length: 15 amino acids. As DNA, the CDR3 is TGTGCCAGCAGTCTTACTAGCGGCGGTACCTACGAGCAGTACTTC. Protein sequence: CASSLTSGGTYEQYF.

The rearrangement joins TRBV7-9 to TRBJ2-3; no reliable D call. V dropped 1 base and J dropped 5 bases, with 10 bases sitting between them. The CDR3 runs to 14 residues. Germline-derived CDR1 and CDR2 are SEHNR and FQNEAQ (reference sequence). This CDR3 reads CASSLELVGDTQYF. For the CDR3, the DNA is TGTGCCAGCAGCTTAGAGTTAGTTGGAGATACGCAGTATTTT.

CDR3 nucleotides: TGCAGCGCCGACGGGACCCTTCAAGGCAAAAACATTCAGTACTTC. Translating it yields CSADGTLQGKNIQYF. This chain joins TRBV29-1 and TRBJ2-4, with D perhaps being TRBD1 or TRBD2 (5 bases each). This CDR3 has 15 amino acids. Per germline, CDR1 SQVTM and CDR2 ANQGSEA. Between the trimmed V and J ends, which lost 7 bases and 3 bases, there was a span of 19 bases.

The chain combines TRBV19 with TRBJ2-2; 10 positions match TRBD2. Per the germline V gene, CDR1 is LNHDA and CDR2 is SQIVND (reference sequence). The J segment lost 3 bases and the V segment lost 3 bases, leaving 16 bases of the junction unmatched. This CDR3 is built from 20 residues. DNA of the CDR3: TGTGCCAGTAGTATCCGGACTAGCGGCGAGGGTAGAATTGACACCGGGGAGCTGTTTTTT. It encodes CASSIRTSGEGRIDTGELFF.

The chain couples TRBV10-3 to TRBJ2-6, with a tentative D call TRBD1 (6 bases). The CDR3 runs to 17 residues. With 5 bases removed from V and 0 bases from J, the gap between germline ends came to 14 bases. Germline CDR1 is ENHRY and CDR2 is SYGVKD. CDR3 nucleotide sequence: TGTGCCATCAGTTTGACAGGCACGGGCTCTGGGGCCAACGTCCTGACTTTC. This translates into CAISLTGTGSGANVLTF.

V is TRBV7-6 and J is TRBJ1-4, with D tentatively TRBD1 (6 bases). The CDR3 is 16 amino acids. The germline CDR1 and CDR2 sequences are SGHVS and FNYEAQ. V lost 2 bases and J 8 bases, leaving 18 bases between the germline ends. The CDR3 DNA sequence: TGTGCCAGCAGCTTATCGCAGGGGTTAAACCACGAAAAACTGTTTTTT. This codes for CASSLSQGLNHEKLFF. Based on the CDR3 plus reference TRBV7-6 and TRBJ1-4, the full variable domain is GAGVSQSPRYKVTKRGQDVALRCDPISGHVSLYWYRQALGQGPEFLTYFNYEAQQDKSGLPNDRFSAERPEGSISTLTIQRTEQRDSAMYRCASSLSQGLNHEKLFFGSGTQLSVL.

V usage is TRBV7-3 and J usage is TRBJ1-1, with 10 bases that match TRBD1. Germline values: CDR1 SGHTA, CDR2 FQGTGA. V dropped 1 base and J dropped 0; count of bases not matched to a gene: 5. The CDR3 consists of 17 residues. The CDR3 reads CASSLRSGQGLNTEAFF. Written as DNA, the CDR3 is TGTGCCAGCAGCTTAAGGTCGGGACAGGGGCTGAACACTGAAGCTTTCTTT.

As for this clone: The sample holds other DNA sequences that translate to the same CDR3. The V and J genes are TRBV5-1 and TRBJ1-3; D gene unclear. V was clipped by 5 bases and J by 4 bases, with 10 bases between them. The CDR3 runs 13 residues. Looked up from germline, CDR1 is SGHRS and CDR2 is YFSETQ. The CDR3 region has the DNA TGCGCCAGCAGTCACGACGGAGGAAACACCATATATTTT. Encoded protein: CASSHDGGNTIYF. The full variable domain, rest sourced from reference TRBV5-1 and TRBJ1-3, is KAGVTQTPRYLIKTRGQQVTLSCSPISGHRSVSWYQQTPGQGLQFLFEYFSETQRNKGNFPGRFSGRQFSNSRSEMNVSTLELGDSALYLCASSHDGGNTIYFGEGSWLTVV.

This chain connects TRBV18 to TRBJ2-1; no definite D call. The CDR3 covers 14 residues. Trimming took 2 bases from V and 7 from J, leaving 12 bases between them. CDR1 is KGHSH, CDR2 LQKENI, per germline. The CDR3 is CASSPGLGTNEQFF. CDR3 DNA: TGTGCCAGCTCACCAGGGTTAGGTACGAATGAGCAGTTCTTC.

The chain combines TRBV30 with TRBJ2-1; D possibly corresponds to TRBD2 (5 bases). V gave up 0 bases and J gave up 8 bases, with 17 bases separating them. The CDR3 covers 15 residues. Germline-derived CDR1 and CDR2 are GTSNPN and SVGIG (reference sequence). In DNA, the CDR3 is TGTGCCTGGAGTGTACTAGGGTCTACTCCGGATGAGCAGTTCTTC. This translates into CAWSVLGSTPDEQFF.

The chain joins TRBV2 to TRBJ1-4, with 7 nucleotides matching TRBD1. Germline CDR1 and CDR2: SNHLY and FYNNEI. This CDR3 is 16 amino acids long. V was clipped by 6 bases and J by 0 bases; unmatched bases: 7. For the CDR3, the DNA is TGTGCCAGCAGGAGACAGGGATCTACAACTAATGAAAAACTGTTTTTT. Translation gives CASRRQGSTTNEKLFF.

CDR3 sequence reads: CSVALLLNEKLFF. The CDR3 bases are TGCAGCGTCGCATTATTACTTAATGAAAAACTGTTTTTT. This sequence joins TRBV29-1 and TRBJ1-4; no firm D call. CDR1 is SQVTM and CDR2 is ANQGSEA in the germline V gene. The CDR3 runs to 13 residues. The germline V and J ends were trimmed by 6 bases and 4 bases, with 12 bases remaining between them.